Each of the 27 T cell receptor beta chains below was sequenced from the same sample in a study of T cells in Graves' hyperthyroidism and ophthalmopathy. The TCR beta CDR3 regions underwent amplification using RNA transcripts as the source. A first-round RT-PCR of the TCR CDR3 used the HTBI primer set. TCRdb reprocessed the multiplex PCR reads with MiXCR, giving one entry per CDR3 protein. The sample lists about 560,000 distinct CDR3 sequences, around 13% occurring once. The sample was blood. These receptors were obtained from a woman between 40 and 50 years old with Graves' hyperthyroidism.

The chain has TRBV20-1 and TRBJ2-5; 10 bases align to TRBD2. With V trimmed by 5 bases and J by 2 bases, 11 bases remained unmatched. The CDR3 extends over 16 amino acids. Germline V CDR1 and CDR2: DFQATT, SNEGSKA (reference sequence). CDR3 protein: CSAPPGTSAQQETQYF. DNA of the CDR3: TGCAGTGCTCCGCCAGGGACTAGCGCCCAACAAGAGACCCAGTACTTC.

Regarding this clonotype: Just one base apart from a much larger clone, this may be a read error. The chain joins TRBV29-1 to TRBJ2-3, with no clear D. This CDR3 comprises 12 residues. V gave up 4 bases and J gave up 5 bases, with 10 bases separating them. Germline CDR1 reads SQVTM; CDR2 reads ANQGSEA. Here the CDR3 reads CSVGAGLDTQYF. CDR3 DNA sequence: TGCAGCGTTGGTGCTGGGTTAGATACGCAGTATTTT.

This clonotype was detected ten times or more. V usage is TRBV3-1 and J usage is TRBJ1-4, with a tentative D call TRBD1 (5 bases). The CDR3 is made up of 18 amino acids. Trimming took off 4 bases at V and 0 bases at J, with 18 bases between the two ends. The V gene's germline CDR1 is LGHDT and CDR2 YNNKEL (reference sequence). The chain's CDR3 is CASSPFGRDVATNEKLFF. CDR3 DNA sequence: TGTGCCAGCAGCCCCTTCGGGAGGGACGTTGCAACTAATGAAAAACTGTTTTTT.

In this sample, this clonotype turned up many times. The chain employs TRBV7-2 and TRBJ2-1, with 15 bases aligning to TRBD2. The CDR3 runs 17 residues. The V and J ends lost 6 bases and 10 bases, in that order; junction bases with no gene match: 13. The germline CDR1 and CDR2 sequences are SGHTA and FQGNSA. CDR3: CASSPWAGLAGGGEQFF. Written as DNA, the CDR3 is TGTGCCAGCAGTCCATGGGCGGGACTAGCGGGAGGTGGGGAGCAGTTCTTC.

As to this clonotype: Germline and junction disagree at one end, which may indicate a read error. The V gene is TRBV5-1, the J gene TRBJ1-3; TRBD1 might be the D (5 bases). Germline-derived CDR1 and CDR2 are SGHRS and YFSETQ. The CDR3 is made up of 15 amino acids. The CDR3 sequence is CAGSLKAGSGNTIYF. The CDR3 coding sequence is TGCGCCGGCAGCTTGAAAGCAGGGAGCGGAAACACCATATATTTT.

In regard to this clonotype: This sequence may be a read error, since a much larger clone differs from it by one base. The rearrangement uses TRBV12-3 or TRBV12-4 and TRBJ2-7; 10 bases fit TRBD2. The CDR3 consists of 15 residues. As DNA, the CDR3 is TGTGTCAGCAGTTCACACTCTAGCGGGAGTAGCGAGCAGTACTTC. Translated: CVSSSHSSGSSEQYF.

This clonotype appeared many times. The CDR3 DNA sequence: TGTGCCAGCAGGGCTGGGGGGACGGCGAACACCGGGGAGCTGTTTTTT. This encodes CASRAGGTANTGELFF. V gene TRBV2 combines with J gene TRBJ2-2, with D maybe TRBD2 (6 bases). The CDR3 totals 16 residues. The ends were cut back, 6 bases at V and 0 bases at J, with 14 bases in the middle. The germline V gene encodes CDR1 SNHLY and CDR2 FYNNEI.

This clonotype was seen ten or more times. This chain connects TRBV5-1 to TRBJ2-7, with 7 bases fitting TRBD2. Per germline, CDR1 SGHRS and CDR2 YFSETQ. V dropped 0 bases and J dropped 2; count of bases not matched to a gene: 8. The CDR3 runs 16 residues. CDR3 nucleotide sequence: TGCGCCAGCAGCTTGGGGAGTAGCGGGCCCACCTACGAGCAGTACTTC. This sequence encodes CASSLGSSGPTYEQYF.

The chain recombines TRBV15 with TRBJ2-3, with D perhaps being TRBD1 or TRBD2 (5 bases each). CDR3 length equals 17 residues. V dropped 0 bases and J dropped 2 bases, with 15 bases sitting between them. Per germline, CDR1 LNHNV and CDR2 YYDKDF (reference sequence). CDR3 loop: CATSRDGGSDPTDTQYF. CDR3 sequence (DNA): TGTGCCACCAGCAGAGATGGGGGTAGCGATCCCACAGATACGCAGTATTTT.

This clonotype has at least ten counts. The chain links TRBV5-1 to TRBJ2-1; D remains unclear. The CDR3 covers 13 residues. Per the germline V gene, CDR1 is SGHRS and CDR2 is YFSETQ. V shed 0 bases and J shed 5 bases, with 6 bases lying between them. CDR3 sequence reads: CASSLGKDNEQFF. The CDR3 nucleotides read TGCGCCAGCAGCTTGGGGAAGGACAATGAGCAGTTCTTC.

In this sample, this clonotype turned up many times. The chain joins TRBV7-6 to TRBJ2-1, with a possible D match to TRBD2 (5 bases). The CDR3 runs 16 residues. The V end was cut by 0 bases, the J end by 3 bases, with 12 bases between. Per germline, CDR1 SGHVS and CDR2 FNYEAQ. CDR3 amino acids: CASSLATRGIYNEQFF. CDR3 nucleotides: TGTGCCAGCAGCTTAGCAACTAGAGGTATCTACAATGAGCAGTTCTTC.

This clonotype was counted many times. The chain employs TRBV24-1 and TRBJ2-2, with unresolved D. The CDR3 has 16 amino acids. Germline loops: CDR1 KGHDR, CDR2 SFDVKD. The V end was cut by 3 bases, the J end by 0 bases, with 10 bases between. CDR3 amino acids: CATSDVGLANTGELFF. CDR3 nucleotides: TGTGCCACCAGTGATGTGGGTCTAGCGAACACCGGGGAGCTGTTTTTT.

This clonotype showed up just a few times. This rearrangement joins TRBV20-1 to TRBJ2-7; 9 nucleotides agree with TRBD1. Trimming took 6 bases from V and 3 from J; bases not matched to a gene: 12. CDR1 DFQATT and CDR2 SNEGSKA come from the germline V gene (reference sequence). This CDR3 is built from 15 residues. The CDR3 DNA reads TGCAGTGCCCAACCGACGACAGGGGGGTACTACGAGCAGTACTTC. Amino acids: CSAQPTTGGYYEQYF.

This clonotype was recorded at least ten times. CDR3 nucleotides: TGTGCCAGCAATAAGGAACAGGGTACCGGGGAGCTGTTTTTT. Its protein product is CASNKEQGTGELFF. The chain combines TRBV6-1 with TRBJ2-2; TRBD1 might be the D (6 bases). Trimming cost V 7 bases and J 5 bases, with 14 bases left between them. CDR1 and CDR2 from the germline V gene are MNHNS and SASEGT. The CDR3 is 14 amino acids.

This clonotype came up many times. The rearrangement uses TRBV27 and TRBJ1-4, with 11 bases that match TRBD1. V was clipped by 7 bases and J by 3 bases; unmatched bases: 4. There are 15 residues in the CDR3. Germline V gene sequence: CDR1 MNHEY, CDR2 SMNVEV (reference sequence). The CDR3 spells CASKGQGASNEKLFF. CDR3 DNA sequence: TGTGCCAGCAAAGGACAGGGGGCATCTAATGAAAAACTGTTTTTT.

This clonotype appeared many times. This chain connects TRBV11-3 to TRBJ2-5, with TRBD2 as a possible D gene (5 bases). The CDR3 totals 14 residues. The germline CDR1 and CDR2 sequences are SGHNT and YENEEA. Trimming stripped 5 bases from V and 0 bases from J, with 10 bases between. The CDR3 loop is CASSTPGNQETQYF. Written as DNA, the CDR3 is TGTGCCAGCAGCACTCCGGGAAACCAAGAGACCCAGTACTTC.

This chain links TRBV14 with TRBJ2-3; 7 positions match TRBD2. This CDR3 region has 15 residues. Germline V CDR1 and CDR2: SGHDN, FVKESK. Trimming cost V 6 bases and J 1 base; bases outside gene matches: 7. CDR3 nucleotides: TGTGCCAGCAGTCGCGGGAGCTGGGGCACAGATACGCAGTATTTT. The encoded protein is CASSRGSWGTDTQYF.

The V call is TRBV9, the J call TRBJ2-5, with 11 bases that match TRBD1. J gave up 0 bases and V 3 bases, and 1 base lay outside the gene matches. In germline, CDR1 is SGDLS, CDR2 YYNGEE. The CDR3 runs to 15 residues. For the CDR3, the DNA is TGTGCCAGCAGCGAGGGACAGGGGGACCAAGAGACCCAGTACTTC. Translation gives CASSEGQGDQETQYF.

This clonotype has at least ten counts. The V call is TRBV5-1, the J call TRBJ2-3; 8 bases fit TRBD1. Germline V gene sequence: CDR1 SGHRS, CDR2 YFSETQ. J gave up 6 bases and V 2 bases, and 8 bases lay outside the gene matches. The CDR3 length is 15 residues. CDR3 nucleotides: TGCGCCAGCAGCTTTAATACAGGGGGATTCGATACGCAGTATTTT. Translation: CASSFNTGGFDTQYF.

This clonotype was observed at least ten times. V and J are TRBV11-2 and TRBJ1-4, with D unresolved. Trimming pared 1 base from V and 6 bases from J, leaving 9 bases between. The germline CDR1 and CDR2 sequences are SGHAT and FQNNGV. The CDR3 consists of 14 residues. The CDR3 nucleotides read TGTGCCAGCAGCTTAGGGGGAATGGATGAAAAACTGTTTTTT. Amino acid sequence: CASSLGGMDEKLFF.

Notes on this clonotype: This sequence may be a read error, since a much larger clone differs from it by one base. The chain uses TRBV12-3 or TRBV12-4 and TRBJ2-1; D is undetermined. This CDR3 region has 14 residues. V lost 6 bases and J lost 8, with 17 bases in between. The chain's CDR3 is CASSLKMGKDEQFF. The CDR3 DNA reads TGTGCCAGCAGCCTTAAGATGGGAAAAGATGAGCAGTTCTTC.

This clonotype was seen many times. J is TRBJ2-7 and V is TRBV2; TRBD2 agrees at 9 bases. Germline assignment: CDR1 SNHLY and CDR2 FYNNEI. V lost 6 bases, J lost 1 base, and 7 bases stayed unmatched. This CDR3 has 15 residues. Written as DNA, the CDR3 is TGTGCCAGCAGGAAGATTAGCGGGGGATCCTACGAGCAGTACTTC. This sequence encodes CASRKISGGSYEQYF.

This clonotype was picked up many times. The J gene is TRBJ1-2, the V gene TRBV11-2; D is unresolved. V was trimmed by 1 base and J by 0 bases, leaving 6 bases between them. CDR1 and CDR2 from the germline V gene are SGHAT and FQNNGV. The CDR3 spans 14 residues. CDR3 DNA sequence: TGTGCCAGCAGCTTAGGGCTGGCTAACTATGGCTACACCTTC. It encodes CASSLGLANYGYTF.

This clonotype was counted at least ten times. V and J are TRBV20-1 and TRBJ2-1; a weak D match, TRBD1 (5 bases). The CDR3 has 15 amino acids. Trimming cost V 6 bases and J 0 bases, with 15 bases left between them. The V gene's germline CDR1 is DFQATT and CDR2 SNEGSKA (reference sequence). CDR3 sequence reads: CSALDSRSSYNEQFF. The CDR3 DNA is TGCAGTGCCCTCGACAGCAGAAGCTCCTACAATGAGCAGTTCTTC.

This clonotype came up many times. The V gene is TRBV2, the J gene TRBJ2-1, with 8 positions matching TRBD1. The J segment lost 7 bases and the V segment lost 1 base, leaving 9 bases of the junction unmatched. Germline V gene data show CDR1 as SNHLY and CDR2 as FYNNEI. This CDR3 has 16 residues. The CDR3 region has the DNA TGTGCCAGCAGTGAAGTAGCAGGGGGCGTGGGGAATGAGCAGTTCTTC. Translated, it gives CASSEVAGGVGNEQFF.

The chain joins TRBV7-4 to TRBJ1-5, with unresolved D. Germline V gene lookup returns CDR1 SGHVT and CDR2 SQSDAQ. V lost 1 base and J 4 bases, leaving 8 bases between the germline ends. The CDR3 extends over 14 amino acids. The CDR3: CASSLVWGNQPQHF. In DNA form, the CDR3 reads TGTGCCAGCAGCTTAGTATGGGGAAATCAGCCCCAGCATTTT.

This clonotype appeared many times. V usage is TRBV27 and J usage is TRBJ1-1; D call uncertain. The CDR3 is 15 residues long. From germline, CDR1 is MNHEY and CDR2 SMNVEV (reference sequence). Deletions cut 5 bases from V and 0 bases from J, with 13 bases between. CDR3 loop: CASSTGPAVNTEAFF. CDR3 DNA sequence: TGTGCCAGCAGTACCGGACCTGCAGTGAACACTGAAGCTTTCTTT.